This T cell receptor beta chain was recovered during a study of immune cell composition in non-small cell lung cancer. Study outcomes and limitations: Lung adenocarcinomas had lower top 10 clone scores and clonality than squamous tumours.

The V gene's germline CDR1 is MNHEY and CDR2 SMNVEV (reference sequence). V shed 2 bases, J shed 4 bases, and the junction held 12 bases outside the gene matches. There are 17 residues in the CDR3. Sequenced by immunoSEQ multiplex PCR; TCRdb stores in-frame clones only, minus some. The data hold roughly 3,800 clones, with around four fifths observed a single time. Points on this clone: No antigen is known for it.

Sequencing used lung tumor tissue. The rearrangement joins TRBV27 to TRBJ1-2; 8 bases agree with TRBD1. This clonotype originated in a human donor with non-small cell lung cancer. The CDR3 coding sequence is TGTGCCAGCAGTTTAACCCCACAGGGTACAGGGGGCTATGGCTACACCTTC. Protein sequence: CASSLTPQGTGGYGYTF.